This T cell receptor (beta chain) emerged from a study of T-cell reconstitution after alpha-beta-depleted transplantation in children (dated by TCRdb to the mid-2010s). General notes on the study: Using TCR repertoire profiling, the study followed T-cell immune reconstitution in a quantitative way in children after TCRalphabeta/CD19-depleted allogeneic hematopoietic cell transplantation. What the study reported, not specific to this receptor: Apparently early alphabetaT-cell count recovery about two months after transplant reportedly relied on only several hundred rapidly expanded clones derived from non-depleted graft cells. Hyperexpanded clone frequencies declined over subsequent months; after one year, T-cell counts and TCRbeta diversity were mostly attributed to newly produced T cells. In some patients, the high TCRbeta diversity seen at day 60 was put down to recipient T cells and intrathymic progenitors that had survived conditioning.

The library was generated by PCR. Instrument used: Illumina HiSeq 2500. Molecular barcoding was employed in the preparation of TCR libraries, with unique molecular identifiers being used to normalize TCRbeta repertoire quantification. TCRdb took the public reads, trimmed them with fastp at Q25, ran MiXCR for clone calling and kept in-frame beta chains. Each entry is one CDR3 protein sequence, shown with its most common DNA and genes. The sample has hundreds of thousands of distinct CDR3 sequences on record, about a sixth of them singletons. Approximately 29% of the sample is in the top ten clones. Inclusive of the bounding cysteine and phenylalanine, the CDR3 is 12 residues long. CDR3 DNA only is kept here, 36 bases in frame from base 1. From the germline V gene (reference sequence), CDR1 is LNHNV and CDR2 is YYDKDF. V gives up 1 base and J gives up 8 bases, and the segment between their germline ends measures 8 bases.

The sample's treatment or condition label, decoded: allogeneic hematopoietic cell transplantation with graft depleted of TCRalphabeta T cells and CD19 B cells. TCRalphabeta/CD19-depleted allogeneic hematopoietic cell grafts were given to the transplant recipients, all of whom were children. As for this clonotype: Its antigen remains unidentified. Qualities for individual bases were not recorded, and no much larger clone is one base off.

The chain was built from TRBV15 and TRBJ2-5; the D gene lacks a confident call. The TCR sequence derives from a boy younger than two who had a stem cell transplant for Wiskott-Aldrich syndrome, so the T cells may come from the graft donor. This specimen consisted of PBMCs, mostly from graft donor cells, obtained 360 days after TCRalphabeta/CD19-depleted stem cell transplant. This receptor carries the CDR3 CATSRVPTTQYF. The nucleotides are TGTGCCACCAGCAGAGTACCCACCACCCAGTACTTC.